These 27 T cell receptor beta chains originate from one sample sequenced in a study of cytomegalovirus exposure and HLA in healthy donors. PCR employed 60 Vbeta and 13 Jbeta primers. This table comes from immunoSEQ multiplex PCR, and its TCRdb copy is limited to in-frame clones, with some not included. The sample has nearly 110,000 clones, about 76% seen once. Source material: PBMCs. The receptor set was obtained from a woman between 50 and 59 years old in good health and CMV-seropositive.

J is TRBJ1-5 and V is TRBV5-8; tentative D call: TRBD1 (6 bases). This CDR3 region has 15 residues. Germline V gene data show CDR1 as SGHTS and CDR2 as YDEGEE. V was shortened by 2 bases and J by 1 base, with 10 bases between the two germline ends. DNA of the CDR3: TGTGCCAGCAGCTTAGAGGGGGTCAGCAATCAGCCCCAGCATTTT. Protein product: CASSLEGVSNQPQHF.

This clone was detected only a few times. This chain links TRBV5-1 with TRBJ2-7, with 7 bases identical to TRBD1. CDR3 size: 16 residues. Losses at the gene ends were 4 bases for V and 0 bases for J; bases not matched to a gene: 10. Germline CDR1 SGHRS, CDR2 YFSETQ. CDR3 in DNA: TGCGCCAGCAGCAGTGTCAGGGACAGCTTCTCCTACGAGCAGTACTTC. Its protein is CASSSVRDSFSYEQYF. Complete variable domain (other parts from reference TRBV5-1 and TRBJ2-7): KAGVTQTPRYLIKTRGQQVTLSCSPISGHRSVSWYQQTPGQGLQFLFEYFSETQRNKGNFPGRFSGRQFSNSRSEMNVSTLELGDSALYLCASSSVRDSFSYEQYFGPGTRLTVT.

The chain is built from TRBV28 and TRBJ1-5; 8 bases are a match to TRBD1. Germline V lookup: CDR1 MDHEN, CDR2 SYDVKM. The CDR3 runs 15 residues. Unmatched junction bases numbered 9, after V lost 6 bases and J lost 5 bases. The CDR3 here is CASSPHRGSDQPQHF. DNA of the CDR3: TGTGCCAGCAGCCCCCACAGGGGGTCGGATCAGCCCCAGCATTTT.

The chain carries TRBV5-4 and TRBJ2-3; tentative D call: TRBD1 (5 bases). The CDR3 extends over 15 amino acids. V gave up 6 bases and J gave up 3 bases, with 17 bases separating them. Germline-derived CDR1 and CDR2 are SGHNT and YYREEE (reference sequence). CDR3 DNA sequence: TGTGCCAGCACCGACGGCGCAGGGTGGACAGATACGCAGTATTTT. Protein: CASTDGAGWTDTQYF.

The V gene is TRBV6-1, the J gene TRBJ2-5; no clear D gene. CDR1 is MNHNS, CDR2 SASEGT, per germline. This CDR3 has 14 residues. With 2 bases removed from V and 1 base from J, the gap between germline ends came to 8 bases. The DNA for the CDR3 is TGTGCCAGCAGTGAATCCACGAGCCAAGAGACCCAGTACTTC. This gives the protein CASSESTSQETQYF.

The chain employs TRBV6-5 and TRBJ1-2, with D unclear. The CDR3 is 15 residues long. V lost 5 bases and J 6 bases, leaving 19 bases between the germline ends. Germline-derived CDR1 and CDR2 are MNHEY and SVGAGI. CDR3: CASSNYGNIADGYTF. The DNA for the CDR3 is TGTGCCAGCAGTAATTACGGGAACATAGCCGATGGCTACACCTTC.

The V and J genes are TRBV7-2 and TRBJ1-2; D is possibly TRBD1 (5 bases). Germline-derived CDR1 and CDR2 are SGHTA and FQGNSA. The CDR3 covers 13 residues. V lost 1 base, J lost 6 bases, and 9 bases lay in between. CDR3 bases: TGTGCCAGCAGCTTAGACAGGTCGGATGGCTACACCTTC. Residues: CASSLDRSDGYTF.

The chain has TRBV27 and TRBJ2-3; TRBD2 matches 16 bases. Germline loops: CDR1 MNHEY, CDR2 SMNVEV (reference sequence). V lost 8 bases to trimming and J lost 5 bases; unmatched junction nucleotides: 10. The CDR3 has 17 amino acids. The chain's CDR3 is CASPPGLAGGHIDTQYF. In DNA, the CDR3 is TGTGCCAGCCCGCCGGGACTAGCGGGGGGGCACATAGATACGCAGTATTTT.

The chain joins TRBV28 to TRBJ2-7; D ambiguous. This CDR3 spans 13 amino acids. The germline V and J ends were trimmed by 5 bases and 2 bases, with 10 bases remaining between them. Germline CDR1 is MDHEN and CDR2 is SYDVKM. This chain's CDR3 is CASSLPSPYEQYF. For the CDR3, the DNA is TGTGCCAGCAGTCTCCCTAGTCCCTACGAGCAGTACTTC.

DNA for the CDR3: TGTGCCAGCAGTTACCCCAAAGGGACAGGGGACAATGAGCAGTTCTTC. Residues: CASSYPKGTGDNEQFF. The rearrangement links TRBV6-5 to TRBJ2-1; TRBD1 aligns across 10 bases. Trimming at V came to 2 bases and at J to 5 bases, leaving 6 bases not matched to a gene. Germline V gene lookup returns CDR1 MNHEY and CDR2 SVGAGI. This CDR3 has 16 residues.

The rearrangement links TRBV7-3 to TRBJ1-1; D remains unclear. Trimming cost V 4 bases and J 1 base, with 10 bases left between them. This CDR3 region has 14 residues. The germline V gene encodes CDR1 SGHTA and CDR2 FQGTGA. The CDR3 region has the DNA TGTGCCAGCAGCTCGGCCGGAGCGAACACTGAAGCTTTCTTT. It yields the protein CASSSAGANTEAFF.

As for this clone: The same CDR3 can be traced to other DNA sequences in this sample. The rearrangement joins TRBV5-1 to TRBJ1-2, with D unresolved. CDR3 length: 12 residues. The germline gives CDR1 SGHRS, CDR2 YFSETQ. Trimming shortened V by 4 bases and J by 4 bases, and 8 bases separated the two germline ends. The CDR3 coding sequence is TGCGCCAGCAGCCCTGACTCCTATGGCTACACCTTC. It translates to CASSPDSYGYTF.

The CDR3 region has the DNA TGTGCCAGCAGCCCTTGGACCGGGGGGTACAATGAGCAGTTCTTC. Protein sequence: CASSPWTGGYNEQFF. The rearrangement joins TRBV4-2 to TRBJ2-1; 7 positions match TRBD2. Trimming cost V 4 bases and J 4 bases; bases outside gene matches: 7. This CDR3 has 15 residues. Germline V gene lookup returns CDR1 LGHNA and CDR2 YNFKEQ.

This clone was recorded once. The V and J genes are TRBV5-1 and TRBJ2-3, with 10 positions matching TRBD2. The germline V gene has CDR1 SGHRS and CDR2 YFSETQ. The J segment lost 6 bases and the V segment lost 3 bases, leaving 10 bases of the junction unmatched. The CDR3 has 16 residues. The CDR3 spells CASSSLAGVQGDTQYF. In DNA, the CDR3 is TGCGCCAGCAGCTCCCTAGCGGGGGTCCAAGGGGATACGCAGTATTTT.

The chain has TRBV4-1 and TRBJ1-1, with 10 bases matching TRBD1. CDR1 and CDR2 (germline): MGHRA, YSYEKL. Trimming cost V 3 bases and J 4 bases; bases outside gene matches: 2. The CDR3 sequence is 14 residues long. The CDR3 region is CASSQRTGGTEAFF. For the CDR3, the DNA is TGCGCCAGCAGCCAGAGGACAGGGGGCACTGAAGCTTTCTTT.

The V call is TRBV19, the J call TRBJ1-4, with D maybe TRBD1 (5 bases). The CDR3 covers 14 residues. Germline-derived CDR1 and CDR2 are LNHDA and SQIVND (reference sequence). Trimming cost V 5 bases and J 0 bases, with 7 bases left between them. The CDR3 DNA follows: TGTGCCAGTAGTGTGACAGCAACTAATGAAAAACTGTTTTTT. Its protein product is CASSVTATNEKLFF.

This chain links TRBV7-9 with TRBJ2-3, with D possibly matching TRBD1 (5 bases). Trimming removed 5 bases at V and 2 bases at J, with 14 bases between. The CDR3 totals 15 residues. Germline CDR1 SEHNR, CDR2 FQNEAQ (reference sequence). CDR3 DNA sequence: TGTGCCAGCAGCCCTCAGGCAGGGCTCACAGATACGCAGTATTTT. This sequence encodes CASSPQAGLTDTQYF.

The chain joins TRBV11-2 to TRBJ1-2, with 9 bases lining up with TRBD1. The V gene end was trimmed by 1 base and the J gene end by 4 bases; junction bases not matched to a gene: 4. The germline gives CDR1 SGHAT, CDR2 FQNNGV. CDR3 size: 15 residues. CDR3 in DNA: TGTGCCAGCAGCTTAGCTTGGGGACAGGGCTATGGCTACACCTTC. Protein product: CASSLAWGQGYGYTF.

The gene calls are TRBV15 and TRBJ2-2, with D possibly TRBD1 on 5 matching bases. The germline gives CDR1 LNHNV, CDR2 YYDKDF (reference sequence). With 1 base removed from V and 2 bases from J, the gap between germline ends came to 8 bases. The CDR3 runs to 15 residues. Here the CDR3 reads CATSRGQFNTGELFF. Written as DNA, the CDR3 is TGTGCCACCAGCAGAGGACAGTTCAACACCGGGGAGCTGTTTTTT.

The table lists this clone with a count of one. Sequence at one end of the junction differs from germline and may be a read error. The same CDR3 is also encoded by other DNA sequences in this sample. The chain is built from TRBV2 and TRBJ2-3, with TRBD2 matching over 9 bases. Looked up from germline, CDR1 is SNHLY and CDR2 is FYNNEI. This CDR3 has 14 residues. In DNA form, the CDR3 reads TGTGCCACCGCTTGGGCTAGCGGGGAGGATACGCAGTACTTT. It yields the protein CATAWASGEDTQYF.

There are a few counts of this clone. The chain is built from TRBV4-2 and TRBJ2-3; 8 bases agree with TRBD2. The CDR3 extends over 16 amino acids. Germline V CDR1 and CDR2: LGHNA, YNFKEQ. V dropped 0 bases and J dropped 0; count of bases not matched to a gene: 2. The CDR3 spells CASSQEPSGSTDTQYF. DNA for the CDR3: TGTGCCAGCAGCCAAGAACCTAGCGGGAGCACAGATACGCAGTATTTT.

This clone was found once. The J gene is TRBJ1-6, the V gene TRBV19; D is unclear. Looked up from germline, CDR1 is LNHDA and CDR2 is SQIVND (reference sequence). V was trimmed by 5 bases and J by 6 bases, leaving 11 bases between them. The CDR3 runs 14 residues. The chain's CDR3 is CASSEIGVNSPLHF. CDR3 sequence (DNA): TGTGCCAGTAGTGAAATCGGGGTTAATTCACCCCTCCACTTT.

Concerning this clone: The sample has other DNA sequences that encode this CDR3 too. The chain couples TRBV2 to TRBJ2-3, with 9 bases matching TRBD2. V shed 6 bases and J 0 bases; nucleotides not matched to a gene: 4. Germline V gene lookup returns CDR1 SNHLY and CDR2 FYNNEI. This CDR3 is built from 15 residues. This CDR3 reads CASRRAGGSTDTQYF. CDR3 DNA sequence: TGTGCCAGCAGGAGAGCGGGGGGAAGCACAGATACGCAGTATTTT.

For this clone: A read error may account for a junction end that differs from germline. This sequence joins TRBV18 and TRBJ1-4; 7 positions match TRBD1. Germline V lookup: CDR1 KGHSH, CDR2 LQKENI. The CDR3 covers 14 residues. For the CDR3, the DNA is TGTGCCAGCCATTACAGGGGACTCGATGAAAGACTGTTTTTT. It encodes CASHYRGLDERLFF.

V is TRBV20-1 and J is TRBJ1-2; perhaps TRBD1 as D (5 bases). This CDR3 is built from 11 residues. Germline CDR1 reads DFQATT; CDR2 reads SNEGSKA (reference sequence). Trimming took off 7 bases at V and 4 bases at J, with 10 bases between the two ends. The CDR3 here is CSVQESYGYTF. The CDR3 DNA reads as TGCAGTGTACAGGAAAGCTATGGCTACACCTTC.

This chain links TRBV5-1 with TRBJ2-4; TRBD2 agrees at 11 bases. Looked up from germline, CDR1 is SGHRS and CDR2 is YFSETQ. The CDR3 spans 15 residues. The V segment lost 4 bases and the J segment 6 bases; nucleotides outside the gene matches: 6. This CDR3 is CASSLLAGGGNIQYF. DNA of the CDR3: TGCGCCAGCAGCCTCCTAGCGGGGGGCGGAAACATTCAGTACTTC.

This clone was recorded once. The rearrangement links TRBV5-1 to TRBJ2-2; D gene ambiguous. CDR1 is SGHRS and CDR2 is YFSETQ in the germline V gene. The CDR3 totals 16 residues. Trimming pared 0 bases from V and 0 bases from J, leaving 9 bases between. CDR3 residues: CASSLAVPSNTGELFF. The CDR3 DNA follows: TGCGCCAGCAGCTTGGCGGTGCCTTCGAACACCGGGGAGCTGTTTTTT.